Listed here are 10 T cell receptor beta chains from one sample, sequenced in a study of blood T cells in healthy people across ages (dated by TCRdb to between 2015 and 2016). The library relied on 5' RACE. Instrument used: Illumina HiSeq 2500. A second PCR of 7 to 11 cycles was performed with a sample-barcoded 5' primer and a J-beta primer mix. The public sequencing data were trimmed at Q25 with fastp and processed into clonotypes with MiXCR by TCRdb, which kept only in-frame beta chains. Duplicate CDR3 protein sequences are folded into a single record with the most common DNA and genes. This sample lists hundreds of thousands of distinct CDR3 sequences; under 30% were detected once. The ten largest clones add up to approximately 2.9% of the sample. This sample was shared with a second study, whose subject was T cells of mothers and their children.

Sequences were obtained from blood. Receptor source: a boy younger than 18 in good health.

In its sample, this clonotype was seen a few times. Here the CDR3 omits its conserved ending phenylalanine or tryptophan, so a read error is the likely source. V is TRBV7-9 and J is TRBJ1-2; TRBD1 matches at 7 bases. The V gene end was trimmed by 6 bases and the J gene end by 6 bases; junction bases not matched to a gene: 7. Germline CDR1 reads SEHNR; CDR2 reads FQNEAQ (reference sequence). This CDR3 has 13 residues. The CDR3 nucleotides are TGTGCCAGCAGTCCCAGGACAGGAGATGGCTACACCCTC. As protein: CASSPRTGDGYTL.

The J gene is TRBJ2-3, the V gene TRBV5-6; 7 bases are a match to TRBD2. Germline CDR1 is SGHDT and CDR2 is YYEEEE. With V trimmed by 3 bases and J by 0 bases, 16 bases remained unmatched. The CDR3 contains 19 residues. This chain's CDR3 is CASSSPGLRVPTSTDTQYF. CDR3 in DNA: TGTGCCAGCAGCTCTCCGGGACTACGGGTTCCGACTAGCACAGATACGCAGTATTTT.

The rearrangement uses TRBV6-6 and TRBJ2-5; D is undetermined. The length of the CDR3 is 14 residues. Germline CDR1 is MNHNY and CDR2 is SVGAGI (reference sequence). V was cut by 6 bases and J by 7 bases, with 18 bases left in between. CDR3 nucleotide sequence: TGTGCCAGCAGCTTCCACCTAGAGGAGCGGACCCAGTACTTC. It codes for CASSFHLEERTQYF.

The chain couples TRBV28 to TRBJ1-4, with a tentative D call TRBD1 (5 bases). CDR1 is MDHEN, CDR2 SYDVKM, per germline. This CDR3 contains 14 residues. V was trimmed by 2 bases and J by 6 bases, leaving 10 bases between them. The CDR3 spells CASSLGTGHEKLFF. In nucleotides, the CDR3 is TGTGCCAGCAGTTTAGGGACGGGGCATGAAAAACTGTTTTTT.

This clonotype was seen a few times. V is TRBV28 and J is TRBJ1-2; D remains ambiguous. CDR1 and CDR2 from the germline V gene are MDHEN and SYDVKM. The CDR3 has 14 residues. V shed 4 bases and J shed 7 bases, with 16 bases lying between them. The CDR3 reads CASSSGPPWGGYTF. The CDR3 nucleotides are TGTGCCAGCAGTTCCGGGCCACCCTGGGGTGGCTACACCTTC.

The CDR3 loop is CSVEPGTSGWETQYF. Written as DNA, the CDR3 is TGCAGCGTTGAACCCGGGACTAGCGGGTGGGAGACCCAGTACTTC. V and J are TRBV29-1 and TRBJ2-5; 12 nucleotides agree with TRBD2. The CDR3 totals 15 residues. Germline values: CDR1 SQVTM, CDR2 ANQGSEA. V shed 2 bases, J shed 5 bases, and the junction held 6 bases outside the gene matches. The full variable domain, with the rest looked up from reference TRBV29-1 and TRBJ2-5, is SAVISQKPSRDICQRGTSLTIQCQVDSQVTMMFWYRQQPGQSLTLIATANQGSEATYESGFVIDKFPISRPNLTFSTLTVSNMSPEDSSIYLCSVEPGTSGWETQYFGPGTRLLVL.

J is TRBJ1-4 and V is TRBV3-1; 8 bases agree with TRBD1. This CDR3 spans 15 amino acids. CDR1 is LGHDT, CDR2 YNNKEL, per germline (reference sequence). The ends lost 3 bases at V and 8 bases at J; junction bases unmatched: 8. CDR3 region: CASSHAGGLGEKLFF. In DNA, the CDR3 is TGTGCCAGCAGCCACGCAGGGGGCTTAGGGGAAAAACTGTTTTTT.

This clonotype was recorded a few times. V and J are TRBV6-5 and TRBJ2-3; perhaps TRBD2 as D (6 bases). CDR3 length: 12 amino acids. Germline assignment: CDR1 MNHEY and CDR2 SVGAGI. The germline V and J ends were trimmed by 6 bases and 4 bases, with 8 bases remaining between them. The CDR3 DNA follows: TGTGCCAGCAGCGGGAGCCCAGATACGCAGTATTTT. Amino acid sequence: CASSGSPDTQYF.

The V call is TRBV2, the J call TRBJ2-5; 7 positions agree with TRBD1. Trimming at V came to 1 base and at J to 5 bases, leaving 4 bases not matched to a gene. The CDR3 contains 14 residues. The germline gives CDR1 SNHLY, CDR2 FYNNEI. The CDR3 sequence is CASSEEQGLETQYF. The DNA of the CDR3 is TGTGCCAGCAGTGAAGAACAGGGGCTCGAGACCCAGTACTTC.

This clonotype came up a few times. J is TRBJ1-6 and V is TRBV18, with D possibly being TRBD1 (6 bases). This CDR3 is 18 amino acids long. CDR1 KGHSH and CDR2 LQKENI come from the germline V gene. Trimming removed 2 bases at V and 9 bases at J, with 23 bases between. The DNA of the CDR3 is TGTGCCAGCTCACCATTGGGCAGGGGCGCTAGCAGGAGTTCACCCCTCCACTTT. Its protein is CASSPLGRGASRSSPLHF. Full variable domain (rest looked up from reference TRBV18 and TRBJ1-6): NAGVMQNPRHLVRRRGQEARLRCSPMKGHSHVYWYRQLPEEGLKFMVYLQKENIIDESGMPKERFSAEFPKEGPSILRIQQVVRGDSAAYFCASSPLGRGASRSSPLHFGNGTRLTVT.